The TCR beta chain described here comes from a study of naive and memory T cell subsets. Regarding the study as a whole: Naive and memory subsets had different power law exponents for TCR abundance.

V lost 5 bases and J lost 7; bases outside the gene matches: 12. CDR1 is DFQATT and CDR2 is SNEGSKA in the germline V gene (reference sequence). CDR3 length: 15 residues. The beta constant-region primer was an equimolar mix of two oligonucleotides covering TRBC1 and TRBC2. TCRdb passed the UMI-ligation and nested PCR reads through MiXCR, listing each CDR3 protein once. This sample yields tens of thousands of distinct CDR3 sequences, of which around 13% are seen a single time; about 0.93% belongs to the top ten. This clonotype was observed at least ten times. Its antigen is unknown. CMV status came from CD4+ T cell IFNgamma after overnight CMV lysate stimulation of fresh PBMCs. Four subsets defined by CD45RA and CD27 were sorted after CD3, CD4, CD8 and live/dead staining.

The V and J genes are TRBV20-1 and TRBJ2-2; TRBD2 agrees at 8 bases. What was sequenced was central memory CD4+ T cells from blood. This receptor was obtained from a human donor in good health. CDR3: CSASESGRSIGELFF. The CDR3 DNA follows: TGCAGTGCTTCGGAGAGCGGGAGAAGTATCGGGGAGCTGTTTTTT.